The entry below gives a single T cell receptor (beta chain) sequence along with its context. What it binds is unknown. The record originates from a study of breast tumors, draining lymph nodes, adjacent tissues. Samples came from axillary lymph nodes draining the breast cancer. TCRdb itself ran the multiplex PCR reads through MiXCR, one entry per CDR3 protein. The table records approximately 180,000 distinct CDR3 sequences, about 34% of them present only once. V shed 4 bases and J shed 3 bases, with 6 bases lying between them. From germline, CDR1 is DFQATT and CDR2 SNEGSKA (reference sequence). This CDR3 has 11 amino acids. Overall study results and limits: Tumors had less TCR diversity than lymph nodes, more than nontumor tissue. Compared with basal-like, luminal-like tumors shared significantly more repertoire with nontumor tissue. The data were judged consistent with most tumor T cells coming from lymph node and expanding in tumor.

This rearrangement joins TRBV20-1 to TRBJ1-1, with D unclear. Material: axillary lymph node tissue. This TCR was recovered from a female donor with breast cancer. Some clones in this sample may be carry-over from other donors' samples. Written as DNA, the CDR3 is TGCAGTGCTAATCGTGACACTGAAGCTTTCTTT. Its protein product is CSANRDTEAFF.